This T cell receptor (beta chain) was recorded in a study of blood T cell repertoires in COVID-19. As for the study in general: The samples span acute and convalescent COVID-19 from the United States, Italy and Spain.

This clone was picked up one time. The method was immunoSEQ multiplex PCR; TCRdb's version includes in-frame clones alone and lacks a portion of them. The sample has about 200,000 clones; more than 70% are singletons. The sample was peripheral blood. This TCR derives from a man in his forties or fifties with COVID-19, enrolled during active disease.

This CDR3 reads CASSGGTGLGYEQYF. The DNA of the CDR3 is TGTGCCAGCTCGGGCGGGACAGGATTAGGGTACGAGCAGTACTTC. The genes are TRBV18 and TRBJ2-7, with 8 bases identical to TRBD1. CDR1 is KGHSH, CDR2 LQKENI, per germline. This CDR3 is built from 15 residues. V shed 6 bases and J 4 bases; nucleotides not matched to a gene: 11.